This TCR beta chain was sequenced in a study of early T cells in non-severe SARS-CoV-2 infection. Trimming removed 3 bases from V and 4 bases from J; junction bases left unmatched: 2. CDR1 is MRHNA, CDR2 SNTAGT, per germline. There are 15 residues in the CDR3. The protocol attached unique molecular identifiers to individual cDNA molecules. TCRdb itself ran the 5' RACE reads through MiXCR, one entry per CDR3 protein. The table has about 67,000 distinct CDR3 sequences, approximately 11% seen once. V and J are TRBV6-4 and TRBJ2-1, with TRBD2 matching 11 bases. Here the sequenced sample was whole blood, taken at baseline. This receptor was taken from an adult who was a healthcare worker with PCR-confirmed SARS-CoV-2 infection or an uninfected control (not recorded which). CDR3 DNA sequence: TGTGCCAGCAGTGATGGACTAGCGGGTTACAATGAGCAGTTCTTC. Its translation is CASSDGLAGYNEQFF.